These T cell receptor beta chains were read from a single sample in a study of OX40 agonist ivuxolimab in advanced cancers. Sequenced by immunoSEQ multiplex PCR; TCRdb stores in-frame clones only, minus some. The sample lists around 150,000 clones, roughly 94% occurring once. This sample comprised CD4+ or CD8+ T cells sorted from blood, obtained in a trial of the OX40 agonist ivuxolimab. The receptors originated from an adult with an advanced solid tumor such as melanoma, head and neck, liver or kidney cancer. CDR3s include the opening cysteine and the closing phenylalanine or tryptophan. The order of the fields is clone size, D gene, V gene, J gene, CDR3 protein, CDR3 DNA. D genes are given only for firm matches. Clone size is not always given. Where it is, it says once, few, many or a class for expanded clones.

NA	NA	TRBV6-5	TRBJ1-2	CASSYLNKGGYTF	TGTGCCAGCAGTTACTTAAACAAGGGTGGCTACACCTTC
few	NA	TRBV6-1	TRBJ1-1	CASSEAWQHTEAFF	TGTGCCAGCAGTGAAGCTTGGCAGCACACTGAAGCTTTCTTT
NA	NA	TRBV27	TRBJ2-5	CASSLRFGVVETQYF	TGTGCCAGCAGTCTACGTTTCGGGGTCGTGGAGACCCAGTACTTC
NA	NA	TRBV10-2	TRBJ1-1	CASSESTNTEAFF	TGCGCCAGCAGTGAGTCGACGAACACTGAAGCTTTCTTT
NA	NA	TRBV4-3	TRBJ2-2	CASSQEGVARPGELFF	TGCGCCAGCAGCCAAGAGGGGGTAGCTCGCCCCGGGGAGCTGTTTTTT
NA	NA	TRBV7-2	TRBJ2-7	CASSLGIGYEQYF	TGTGCCAGCAGCTTAGGAATAGGCTACGAGCAGTACTTC
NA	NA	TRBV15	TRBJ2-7	CATSRGGLAYYEQYF	TGTGCCACCAGCAGAGGAGGTCTAGCGTACTACGAGCAGTACTTC
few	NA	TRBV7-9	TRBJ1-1	CASTLGSGYTEAFF	TGTGCCAGCACCCTAGGGTCGGGGTACACTGAAGCTTTCTTT
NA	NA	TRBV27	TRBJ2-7	CASAVGPVTYEQYF	TGTGCCAGCGCTGTGGGGCCGGTAACCTACGAGCAGTACTTC
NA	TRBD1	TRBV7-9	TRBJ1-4	CASSPKTFRDRGRDEKLFF	TGTGCCAGCAGCCCCAAAACCTTCCGGGACAGGGGGCGCGATGAAAAACTGTTTTTT
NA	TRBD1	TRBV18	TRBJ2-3	CASSPSATGTDTQYF	TGTGCCAGCTCACCATCTGCGACAGGGACAGATACGCAGTATTTT
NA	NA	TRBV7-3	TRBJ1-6	CASSPIREGHSPLHF	TGTGCCAGCAGCCCAATTAGGGAAGGGCATTCACCCCTCCACTTT
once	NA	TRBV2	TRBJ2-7	CASSEVVGLTTEQYF	TGTGCCAGCAGTGAAGTTGTTGGGTTGACAACCGAGCAGTACTTC
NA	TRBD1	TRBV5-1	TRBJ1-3	CASSQDRASGNTIYF	TGCGCCAGCAGCCAGGACAGGGCCTCTGGAAACACCATATATTTT
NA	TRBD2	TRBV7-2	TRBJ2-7	CASSRPGLGIREQYF	TGTGCCAGCAGCCGTCCGGGACTAGGAATCCGCGAGCAGTACTTC
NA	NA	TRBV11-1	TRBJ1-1	CASSLLGVPRGTEAFF	TGTGCCAGCAGCCTCCTCGGGGTCCCGAGGGGCACTGAAGCTTTCTTT
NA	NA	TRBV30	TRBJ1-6	CAWSVGGSYNSPLHF	TGTGCCTGGAGTGTGGGTGGATCCTATAATTCACCCCTCCACTTT
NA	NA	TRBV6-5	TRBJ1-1	CASSAPGRPTFF	TGTGCCAGCAGTGCACCCGGGAGACCGACTTTCTTT
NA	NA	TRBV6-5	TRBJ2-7	CASREIQGGYEQYF	TGTGCCAGCAGGGAAATCCAGGGGGGCTACGAGCAGTACTTC
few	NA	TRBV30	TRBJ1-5	CAWSTGDYQPQHF	TGTGCCTGGAGCACGGGGGATTATCAGCCCCAGCATTTT
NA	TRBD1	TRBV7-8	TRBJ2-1	CASSVPGQGANEQFF	TGTGCCAGCAGCGTCCCGGGACAGGGGGCCAATGAGCAGTTCTTC
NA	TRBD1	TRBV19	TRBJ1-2	CASSPQTGGTANYGYTF	TGTGCCAGTAGTCCCCAGACAGGGGGCACAGCTAACTATGGCTACACCTTC
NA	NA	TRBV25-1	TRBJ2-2	CASSPRDTNTGELFF	TGTGCCAGCAGTCCCCGGGACACAAACACCGGGGAGCTGTTTTTT
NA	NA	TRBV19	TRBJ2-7	CASSSFRGPTYEQYF	TGTGCCAGTAGTTCATTCAGGGGACCTACCTACGAGCAGTACTTC
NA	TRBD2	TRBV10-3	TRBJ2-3	CAISASGYTDTQYF	TGTGCCATCAGTGCTAGCGGATACACAGATACGCAGTATTTT
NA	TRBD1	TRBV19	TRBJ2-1	CATNRGDYNEQFF	TGTGCCACGAACAGGGGAGACTACAATGAGCAGTTCTTC
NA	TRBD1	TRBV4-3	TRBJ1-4	CASSQGLAGGWEKLFF	TGCGCCAGCAGCCAAGGTTTGGCAGGGGGTTGGGAAAAACTGTTTTTT
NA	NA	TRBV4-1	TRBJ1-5	CASSPGAGRQPQHF	TGCGCCAGCAGCCCCGGGGCAGGGAGGCAGCCCCAGCATTTT
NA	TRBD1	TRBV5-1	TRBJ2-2	CASSFGQGTGELFF	TGCGCCAGCAGCTTTGGACAGGGAACCGGGGAGCTGTTTTTT
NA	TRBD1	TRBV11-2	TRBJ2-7	CASSKGQGISYEQYF	TGTGCCAGCAGCAAGGGACAGGGAATCTCCTACGAGCAGTACTTC
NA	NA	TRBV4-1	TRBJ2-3	CASSQEVKTKLRTQYF	TGCGCCAGCAGCCAAGAGGTAAAAACTAAGTTGAGAACGCAGTATTTT
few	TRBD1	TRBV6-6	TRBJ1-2	CASSWDRGNGYTF	TGTGCCAGCAGTTGGGACAGGGGGAATGGCTACACCTTC
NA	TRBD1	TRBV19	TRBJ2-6	CATSGYRGTGANVLTF	TGTGCCACCAGCGGCTACAGGGGTACTGGGGCCAACGTCCTGACTTTC
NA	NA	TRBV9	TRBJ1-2	CASSAGRDEKGYTF	TGTGCCAGCAGCGCTGGGAGGGACGAAAAAGGCTACACCTTC
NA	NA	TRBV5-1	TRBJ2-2	CASTQGNNPNTGELFF	TGCGCCAGCACACAGGGTAATAATCCGAACACCGGGGAGCTGTTTTTT
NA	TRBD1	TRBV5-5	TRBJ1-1	CASSLQGAREAFF	TGTGCCAGCAGCTTGCAGGGGGCGAGAGAAGCTTTCTTT
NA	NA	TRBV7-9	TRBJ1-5	CASSLTGTEPQHF	TGTGCCAGCAGCTTGACGGGAACCGAGCCCCAGCATTTT
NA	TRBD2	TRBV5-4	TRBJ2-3	CASSSGRTDTQYF	TGTGCCAGCAGCTCCGGGAGGACAGATACGCAGTATTTT